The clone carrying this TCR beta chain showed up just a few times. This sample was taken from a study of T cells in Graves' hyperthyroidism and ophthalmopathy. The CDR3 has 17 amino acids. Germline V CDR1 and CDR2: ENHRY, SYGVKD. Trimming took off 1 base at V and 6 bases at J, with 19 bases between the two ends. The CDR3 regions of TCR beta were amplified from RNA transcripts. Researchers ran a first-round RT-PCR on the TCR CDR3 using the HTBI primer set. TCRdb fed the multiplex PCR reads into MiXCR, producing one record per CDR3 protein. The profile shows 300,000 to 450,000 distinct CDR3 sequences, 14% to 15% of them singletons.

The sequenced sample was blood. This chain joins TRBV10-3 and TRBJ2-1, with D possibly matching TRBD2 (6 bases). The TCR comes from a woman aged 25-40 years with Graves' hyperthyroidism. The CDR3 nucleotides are TGTGCCATCAGTGAGTACCTGATTGGTAGTAGCGGCAATGAGCAGTTCTTC. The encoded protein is CAISEYLIGSSGNEQFF.